This is a list of T cell receptor beta chains from one sample in a study of technical replicates of blood from several donors. Profiled with immunoSEQ multiplex PCR; TCRdb holds only in-frame clones, not every one. The repertoire holds about 82,000 clones, with approximately 94% as singletons. What was sequenced was T cells isolated from PBMCs. These receptors were taken from a human donor in good health. Both conserved end residues are part of each CDR3. Fields, in order: V gene, CDR3 protein.

>TRBV28
CASVSGNYGYTF
>TRBV6-1
CASHSGSSYNEQFF
>TRBV4-3
CASSQDGPSSRSEQFF
>TRBV5-6
CASSLGSYGYTF
>TRBV9
CASSVGLAGEVDTQYF
>TRBV5-1
CASSLVGSGADTQYF
>TRBV19
CASSTSGSLTDTQYF
>TRBV19
CATSWARQINQPQHF
>TRBV27
CASSFFGTGRLQETQYF
>TRBV7-2
CASSYGLAVSTGELFF
>TRBV27
CASSLDPRGTEAFF
>TRBV4-2
CASSGAGGYNEQFF
>TRBV6-5
CASRQQVYEQFF
>TRBV9
CASSVGGFGGANVLTF
>TRBV6-1
CASSYMRRELFF
>TRBV29-1
CSVDGQGAEAFF
>TRBV7-9
CASSFRLESTEAFF
>TRBV9
CASSEVGERETQYF
>TRBV29-1
CSDLGNYNEQFF
>TRBV7-8
CASSSSAGAANEQFF
>TRBV29-1
CSVEAGYSYEQYF
>TRBV4-2
CASSQVGTGPTHSGNTIYF
>TRBV4-2
CASSPLANPQNEQFF
>TRBV28
CASSFRQRNYGYTF
>TRBV18
CASSPGLTSSYEQYF
>TRBV10-3
CAISESSRTGSYEQYF
>TRBV28
CASSILGHPSGNTIYF
>TRBV2
CASSDSQGNQPQHF
>TRBV6-5
CASSLQGLYGYTF
>TRBV5-6
CASSFRGETQYF
>TRBV9
CASSGGGGNYGYTF
>TRBV2
CASRPIVYQETQYF
>TRBV5-1
CASREPGLAGGGTDTQYF
>TRBV6-1
CAGRFDRAANEQFF
>TRBV12-2
CASRFSSGSSGNTIYF
>TRBV7-2
CASSQRDRETQYF
>TRBV29-1
CSAQGATEAFF
>TRBV30
CAWSVGAGGVTEQYF
>TRBV2
CASSEGGQGGYNEQFF
>TRBV7-2
CASSLASGDHGYTF
>TRBV29-1
CSVELLVGLTPRDTQYF
>TRBV28
CASRDGGRSITDTQYF
>TRBV11-1
CASSLSGTSGSSYEQYF
>TRBV9
CASATGPENTEAFF
>TRBV6-5
CATSGHLATNEKLFF
>TRBV5-1
CASSLATGNTGANVLTF
>TRBV10-3
CAISDSSTTDTQYF
>TRBV19
CASRSGRRDEQYF
>TRBV5-6
CASSLGGYSNQPQHF
>TRBV2
CASSRLAGGDTQYF
>TRBV10-3
CAISETGQGRSGNTIYF
>TRBV4-3
CASSHTLAGVTDTQYF
>TRBV19
CASSGITSGTGGLTDTQYF
>TRBV19
CASSMVSGQNQPQHF
>TRBV6-1
CASRGQPGLTYEQYF